Below are 23 T cell receptor beta chains sequenced from a single sample in a study of T-cell reconstitution after alpha-beta-depleted transplantation in children. Unique molecular identifiers were used to barcode this TCRbeta library. TCRdb re-called the PCR reads through MiXCR, storing one row per CDR3 protein. The profile shows roughly 200,000 distinct CDR3 sequences, approximately 8.4% of them singletons. The sample in question was PBMCs, mostly from graft donor cells, obtained 360 days after TCRalphabeta/CD19-depleted stem cell transplant. The receptors here all came from a male patient aged 2-15 years who had a stem cell transplant for acute myeloid leukemia, so the T cells may come from the graft donor.

This clonotype was picked up many times. Here the CDR3 reads CSAGLTSGTDTQYF. The CDR3 DNA reads as TGCAGTGCTGGGTTAACTAGCGGCACAGATACGCAGTATTTT. The chain carries TRBV20-1 and TRBJ2-3, with 7 bases that match TRBD2. Germline CDR1 DFQATT, CDR2 SNEGSKA (reference sequence). V dropped 5 bases and J dropped 1; count of bases not matched to a gene: 6. The CDR3 has 14 amino acids.

This rearrangement joins TRBV5-1 to TRBJ2-6, with D perhaps assigned TRBD1 or TRBD2 (5 bases each). V dropped 0 bases and J dropped 0 bases, with 13 bases sitting between them. The CDR3 length is 18 residues. The germline V gene encodes CDR1 SGHRS and CDR2 YFSETQ. CDR3 loop: CASSLAGTASSGANVLTF. As DNA, the CDR3 is TGCGCCAGCAGCTTGGCCGGGACCGCTTCCTCTGGGGCCAACGTCCTGACTTTC.

This clonotype was counted only a few times. The V call is TRBV5-1, the J call TRBJ1-1; possible D gene TRBD1, 6 bases. Trimming took 4 bases from V and 3 from J, leaving 16 bases between them. Germline CDR1 reads SGHRS; CDR2 reads YFSETQ. The CDR3 has 15 residues. For the CDR3, the DNA is TGCGCCAGCAGCCCACTTTTGGGGGCGGACACTGAAGCTTTCTTT. Protein product: CASSPLLGADTEAFF.

This clonotype has ten or more counts. This chain uses TRBV28 with TRBJ2-7, with a weak D call TRBD2 (6 bases). In germline, CDR1 is MDHEN, CDR2 SYDVKM. Trimming left V 3 bases short and J 2 bases short, with 14 bases between. The CDR3 has 15 residues. CDR3 residues: CASSFYGSGTYEQYV. CDR3 in DNA: TGTGCCAGCAGTTTCTACGGTAGCGGAACCTACGAGCAGTACGTC.

This clonotype showed up many times. The J gene is TRBJ2-7, the V gene TRBV7-6; 9 positions match TRBD2. The CDR3 is made up of 16 amino acids. With 6 bases clipped from V and 1 base from J, the junction kept 10 bases outside the gene matches. CDR1 SGHVS and CDR2 FNYEAQ come from the germline V gene. The CDR3 nucleotides are TGTGCCAGCAGTCAAGGATACAGCGGGAGGTCCTACGAGCAGTACTTC. This translates into CASSQGYSGRSYEQYF. Supplemented by reference TRBV7-6 and TRBJ2-7, the full variable domain reads GAGVSQSPRYKVTKRGQDVALRCDPISGHVSLYWYRQALGQGPEFLTYFNYEAQQDKSGLPNDRFSAERPEGSISTLTIQRTEQRDSAMYRCASSQGYSGRSYEQYFGPGTRLTVT.

This clonotype appeared many times. The chain combines TRBV29-1 with TRBJ1-1, with D uncertain. Germline CDR1 reads SQVTM; CDR2 reads ANQGSEA. This CDR3 region has 11 residues. The ends were cut back, 3 bases at V and 8 bases at J, with 10 bases in the middle. As DNA, the CDR3 is TGCAGCGTTGATGGAACCGCAGAAGCTTTCTTT. Protein product: CSVDGTAEAFF. Full variable domain (remainder filled in from reference TRBV29-1 and TRBJ1-1): SAVISQKPSRDICQRGTSLTIQCQVDSQVTMMFWYRQQPGQSLTLIATANQGSEATYESGFVIDKFPISRPNLTFSTLTVSNMSPEDSSIYLCSVDGTAEAFFGQGTRLTVV.

This clonotype was counted many times. V and J are TRBV5-6 and TRBJ2-1, with no clear D. Trimming removed 0 bases at V and 0 bases at J, with 13 bases between. This CDR3 has 17 residues. Germline CDR1 is SGHDT and CDR2 is YYEEEE. The CDR3 protein is CASSLVGRTSSYNEQFF. CDR3 DNA: TGTGCCAGCAGCTTGGTAGGGCGGACGAGCTCCTACAATGAGCAGTTCTTC.

The chain employs TRBV19 and TRBJ1-2; D is possibly TRBD1 (6 bases). Germline V gene data show CDR1 as LNHDA and CDR2 as SQIVND (reference sequence). This CDR3 contains 14 residues. V was pared by 6 bases and J by 5 bases, with 16 bases between. The CDR3 DNA reads as TGTGCCAGTAGGCAACAGGGAGTGAGATATGGCTACACCTTC. This translates into CASRQQGVRYGYTF. The entire variable domain, with the rest obtained from reference TRBV19 and TRBJ1-2, is as follows: DGGITQSPKYLFRKEGQNVTLSCEQNLNHDAMYWYRQDPGQGLRLIYYSQIVNDFQKGDIAEGYSVSREKKESFPLTVTSAQKNPTAFYLCASRQQGVRYGYTFGSGTRLTVV.

The rearrangement uses TRBV5-1 and TRBJ2-6; the D gene is possibly TRBD1 (5 bases). Between the trimmed V and J ends, which lost 0 bases and 0 bases, there was a span of 13 bases. Germline V gives CDR1 SGHRS, CDR2 YFSETQ. The CDR3 runs 18 residues. In nucleotides, the CDR3 is TGCGCCAGCAGCTTGGTAGGGGTCCACGCCTCTGGGGCCAACGTCCTGACTTTC. Protein sequence: CASSLVGVHASGANVLTF.

The rearrangement links TRBV12-3 or TRBV12-4 to TRBJ2-2, with 14 positions matching TRBD2. With 3 bases clipped from V and 5 bases from J, the junction kept 8 bases outside the gene matches. The CDR3 is 18 amino acids. The chain's CDR3 is CASSFGTSGGSETGELFF. The CDR3 DNA sequence: TGTGCCAGCAGTTTCGGGACTAGCGGGGGTTCCGAGACCGGGGAGCTGTTTTTT.

This clonotype was observed at least ten times. The chain employs TRBV29-1 and TRBJ2-4; 8 nucleotides line up with TRBD2. This CDR3 region has 13 residues. The ends lost 7 bases at V and 4 bases at J; junction bases unmatched: 6. Germline V CDR1 and CDR2: SQVTM, ANQGSEA. CDR3 DNA: TGCAGCGCCACTAGCGGCTCTAAAAACATTCAGTACTTC. This sequence encodes CSATSGSKNIQYF.

The rearrangement uses TRBV9 and TRBJ2-5; D may match TRBD1 or TRBD2 (6 bases each). Trimming shortened V by 2 bases and J by 2 bases, and 16 bases separated the two germline ends. From germline, CDR1 is SGDLS and CDR2 YYNGEE. The CDR3 runs to 16 residues. This chain's CDR3 is CASSVAVQGGQETQYF. In nucleotides, the CDR3 is TGTGCCAGCAGCGTCGCCGTACAGGGAGGTCAAGAGACCCAGTACTTC.

This clonotype was observed a handful of times. The J gene is TRBJ2-5, the V gene TRBV5-1; 7 nucleotides line up with TRBD1. J was trimmed by 5 bases and V by 1 base; bases with no gene match: 14. There are 17 residues in the CDR3. The germline gives CDR1 SGHRS, CDR2 YFSETQ. CDR3 loop: CASSLNSPGQISETQYF. For the CDR3, the DNA is TGCGCCAGCAGCTTGAACTCCCCGGGACAGATATCGGAGACCCAGTACTTC. Filled out from reference TRBV5-1 and TRBJ2-5, the complete variable domain reads KAGVTQTPRYLIKTRGQQVTLSCSPISGHRSVSWYQQTPGQGLQFLFEYFSETQRNKGNFPGRFSGRQFSNSRSEMNVSTLELGDSALYLCASSLNSPGQISETQYFGPGTRLLVL.

This clonotype was detected ten times or more. The CDR3, as DNA: TGTGCCAGCAGATTGCCTAGCACAGATACGCAGTATTTT. Translating gives CASRLPSTDTQYF. V gene TRBV12-3 or TRBV12-4 combines with J gene TRBJ2-3; no clear D. V dropped 6 bases and J dropped 0 bases, with 7 bases sitting between them. This CDR3 comprises 13 residues.

V and J are TRBV7-2 and TRBJ2-1; 7 nucleotides match TRBD2. The germline V gene encodes CDR1 SGHTA and CDR2 FQGNSA. Trimming took 3 bases from V and 7 from J; bases not matched to a gene: 12. The CDR3 runs 16 residues. CDR3 bases: TGTGCCAGCAGCTTCACCGGGACTATCCGGATGAATGAGCAGTTCTTC. Translated: CASSFTGTIRMNEQFF. Complete variable domain (other parts from reference TRBV7-2 and TRBJ2-1): GAGVSQSPSNKVTEKGKDVELRCDPISGHTALYWYRQSLGQGLEFLIYFQGNSAPDKSGLPSDRFSAERTGGSVSTLTIQRTQQEDSAVYLCASSFTGTIRMNEQFFGPGTRLTVL.

This clonotype was seen at least ten times. V usage is TRBV12-3 or TRBV12-4 and J usage is TRBJ2-2; D is unclear. The V and J ends lost 1 base and 6 bases respectively, with 6 bases between them. The length of the CDR3 is 13 residues. CDR3 residues: CASSLVLSGELFF. The CDR3 bases are TGTGCCAGCAGTTTAGTCCTGTCCGGGGAGCTGTTTTTT.

This clonotype was counted ten times or more. The CDR3 nucleotides are TGTGCCAGCAGTTGGGACAGGGCGGACGAGCAGTACTTC. It yields the protein CASSWDRADEQYF. This chain connects TRBV12-3 or TRBV12-4 to TRBJ2-7; 9 bases align to TRBD1. Trimming removed 4 bases from V and 5 bases from J; junction bases left unmatched: 3. The CDR3 is made up of 13 amino acids.

This clonotype was seen a few times. The chain joins TRBV3-1 to TRBJ2-1; 11 bases match TRBD2. Germline-derived CDR1 and CDR2 are LGHDT and YNNKEL (reference sequence). The CDR3 sequence is 17 residues long. Trimming took 1 base from V and 3 from J; bases not matched to a gene: 5. The CDR3 reads CASSQVGLAEFYNEQFF. The CDR3 nucleotides are TGTGCCAGCAGCCAAGTGGGACTAGCGGAGTTCTACAATGAGCAGTTCTTC.

The chain is built from TRBV5-1 and TRBJ2-5, with D maybe TRBD1 (5 bases). This CDR3 is built from 15 residues. In germline, CDR1 is SGHRS, CDR2 YFSETQ. V lost 3 bases and J lost 4, with 16 bases in between. This chain's CDR3 is CASSSPAGYGETQYF. In DNA, the CDR3 is TGCGCCAGCAGCTCCCCCGCAGGGTATGGAGAGACCCAGTACTTC.

This clonotype was seen only a few times. The V and J genes are TRBV20-1 and TRBJ2-5; perhaps TRBD1 as D (6 bases). V shed 0 bases and J shed 3 bases, with 11 bases lying between them. This CDR3 is 14 amino acids long. Per the germline V gene, CDR1 is DFQATT and CDR2 is SNEGSKA (reference sequence). The CDR3 DNA reads TGCAGTGCTAGAGATCTACAGGGAGAAGAGACCCAGTACTTC. Protein sequence: CSARDLQGEETQYF.

This clonotype was detected many times. The chain uses TRBV10-3 and TRBJ2-5; no clear D. CDR1 and CDR2 from the germline V gene are ENHRY and SYGVKD. Trimming took off 3 bases at V and 3 bases at J, with 5 bases between the two ends. This CDR3 has 12 amino acids. The CDR3 region is CAISDTEETQYF. For the CDR3, the DNA is TGTGCCATCAGTGACACGGAAGAGACCCAGTACTTC.

The table lists this clonotype with many counts. The V and J genes are TRBV12-3 or TRBV12-4 and TRBJ2-2; tentatively, D is TRBD1 (6 bases). The ends were cut back, 5 bases at V and 0 bases at J, with 13 bases in the middle. The CDR3 is made up of 16 amino acids. CDR3 residues: CASSPDRLANTGELFF. CDR3 nucleotides: TGTGCCAGCAGTCCGGACAGACTCGCGAACACCGGGGAGCTGTTTTTT.

This clonotype was picked up a small number of times. The chain recombines TRBV2 with TRBJ2-3; the D gene is possibly TRBD2 (7 bases). The CDR3 length is 15 residues. Trimming removed 4 bases at V and 3 bases at J, with 14 bases between. Per the germline V gene, CDR1 is SNHLY and CDR2 is FYNNEI. CDR3 residues: CASSGGGGWTDTQYF. CDR3 nucleotides: TGTGCCAGCAGTGGTGGCGGGGGCTGGACAGATACGCAGTATTTT.